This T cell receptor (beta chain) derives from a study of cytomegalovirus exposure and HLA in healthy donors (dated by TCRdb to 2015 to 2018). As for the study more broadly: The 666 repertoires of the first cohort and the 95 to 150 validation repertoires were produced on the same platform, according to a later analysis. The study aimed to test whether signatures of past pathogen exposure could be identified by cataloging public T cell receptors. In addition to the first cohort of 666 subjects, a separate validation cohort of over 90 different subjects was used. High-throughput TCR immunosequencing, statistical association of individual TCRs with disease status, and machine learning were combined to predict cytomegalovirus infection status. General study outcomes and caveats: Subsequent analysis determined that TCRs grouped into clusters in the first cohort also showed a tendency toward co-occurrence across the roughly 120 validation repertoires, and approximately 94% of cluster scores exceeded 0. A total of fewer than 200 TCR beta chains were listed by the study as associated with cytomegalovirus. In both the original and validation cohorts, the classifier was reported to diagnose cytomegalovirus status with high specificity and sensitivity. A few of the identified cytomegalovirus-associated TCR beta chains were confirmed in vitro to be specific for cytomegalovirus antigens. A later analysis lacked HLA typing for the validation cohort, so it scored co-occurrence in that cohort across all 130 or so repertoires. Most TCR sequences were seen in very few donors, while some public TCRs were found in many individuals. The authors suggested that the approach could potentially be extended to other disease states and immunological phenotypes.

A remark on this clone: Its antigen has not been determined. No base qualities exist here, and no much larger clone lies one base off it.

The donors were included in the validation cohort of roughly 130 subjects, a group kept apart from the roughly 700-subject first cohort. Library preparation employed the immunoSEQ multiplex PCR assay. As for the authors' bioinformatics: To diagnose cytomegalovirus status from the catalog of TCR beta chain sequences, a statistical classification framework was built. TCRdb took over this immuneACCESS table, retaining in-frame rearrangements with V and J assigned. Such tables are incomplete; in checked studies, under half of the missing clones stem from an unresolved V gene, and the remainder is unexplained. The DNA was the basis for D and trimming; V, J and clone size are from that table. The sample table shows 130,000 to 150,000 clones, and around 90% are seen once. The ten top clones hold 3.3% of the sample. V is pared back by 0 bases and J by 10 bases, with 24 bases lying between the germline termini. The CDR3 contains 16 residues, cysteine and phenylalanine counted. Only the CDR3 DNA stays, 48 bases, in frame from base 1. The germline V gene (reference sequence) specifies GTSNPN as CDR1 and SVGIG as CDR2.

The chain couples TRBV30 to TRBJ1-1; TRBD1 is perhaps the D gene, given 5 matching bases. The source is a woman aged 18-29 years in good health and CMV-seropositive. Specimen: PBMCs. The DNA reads TGTGCCTGGAGTGTACTGGGGGAGGGGACTAGGAAGGTAGCTTTCTTT. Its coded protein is CAWSVLGEGTRKVAFF.